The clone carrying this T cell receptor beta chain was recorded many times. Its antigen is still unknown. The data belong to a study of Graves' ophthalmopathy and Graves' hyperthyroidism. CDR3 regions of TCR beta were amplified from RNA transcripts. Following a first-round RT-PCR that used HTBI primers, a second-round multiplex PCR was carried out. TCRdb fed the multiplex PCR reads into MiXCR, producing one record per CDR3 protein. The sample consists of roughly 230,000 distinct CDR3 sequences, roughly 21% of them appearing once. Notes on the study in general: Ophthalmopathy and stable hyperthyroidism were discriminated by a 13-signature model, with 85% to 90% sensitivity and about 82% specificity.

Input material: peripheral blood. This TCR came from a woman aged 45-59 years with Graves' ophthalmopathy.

CDR3 DNA: TGTGCCATCAGTGCAGGGGGCTCCTACTTGGGTGAGCAGTACTTC. Its translation is CAISAGGSYLGEQYF. V usage is TRBV10-3 and J usage is TRBJ2-7, with 8 bases matching TRBD1. Germline lookup yields CDR1 ENHRY and CDR2 SYGVKD. The CDR3 extends over 15 amino acids. V shed 4 bases and J 7 bases; nucleotides not matched to a gene: 12.